A single sample is the source of the 15 T cell receptor beta chains below, sequenced in a study of blood T cell repertoires in COVID-19 (TCRdb year 2020). Library creation used the immunoSEQ multiplex PCR assay. Here the immuneACCESS table is served through TCRdb, limited to in-frame sequences with V and J called. Missing clones are a known gap in these copies; in checked studies unresolved V genes cover under half, and the rest lacks a known reason. In all, the sample holds tens of thousands of clones, and approximately 86% of those were seen once. Clones ranked in the top ten supply more than 15% of the sample. Sequenced material: peripheral blood. Receptors originate from a man between 60 and 70 years old with active or convalescent COVID-19.

The CDR3 region has the DNA TGTGCCAGCAGCTTGTTTGTTAGCGGGGGGGTCACAGATACGCAGTATTTT. Protein: CASSLFVSGGVTDTQYF. The chain joins TRBV5-6 to TRBJ2-3; TRBD2 matches 11 bases. There are 17 residues in the CDR3. The germline V gene encodes CDR1 SGHDT and CDR2 YYEEEE. Germline trimming cut 1 base from V and 2 bases from J; bases unmatched to any gene: 6.

The CDR3 loop reads CASSLGDNQPQHF. CDR3 sequence (DNA): TGTGCCAGCAGTTTAGGCGACAATCAGCCCCAGCATTTT. The chain carries TRBV12-3 or TRBV12-4 and TRBJ1-5; no definite D call. The ends were cut back, 1 base at V and 3 bases at J, with 4 bases in the middle. The CDR3 length is 13 residues.

The chain is built from TRBV28 and TRBJ2-5; D is ambiguous. Trimming removed 2 bases at V and 5 bases at J, with 15 bases between. Germline assignment: CDR1 MDHEN and CDR2 SYDVKM. CDR3 length: 15 residues. The CDR3 sequence: CASSLDLKAVETQYF. The DNA for the CDR3 is TGTGCCAGCAGTTTAGATTTGAAAGCCGTCGAGACCCAGTACTTC.

This clone was detected only once. This chain connects TRBV29-1 to TRBJ1-1, with 7 bases aligning to TRBD1. J lost 1 base, V lost 7 bases, and 6 bases had no gene match. This CDR3 has 13 residues. Germline V gene lookup returns CDR1 SQVTM and CDR2 ANQGSEA. The CDR3 DNA reads TGCAGCGCCTGGGGACAGACGAACACTGAAGCTTTCTTT. It yields the protein CSAWGQTNTEAFF.

The V call is TRBV7-3, the J call TRBJ2-3; D is possibly TRBD2 (5 bases). The CDR3 is 16 residues long. The ends were cut back, 2 bases at V and 0 bases at J, with 12 bases in the middle. Germline loops: CDR1 SGHTA, CDR2 FQGTGA. CDR3 in amino acids: CASSLRGNPSTDTQYF. CDR3 nucleotides: TGTGCCAGCAGCTTACGGGGTAATCCCAGCACAGATACGCAGTATTTT. Looking up the rest from reference TRBV7-3 and TRBJ2-3 gives the full variable domain: GAGVSQTPSNKVTEKGKYVELRCDPISGHTALYWYRQSLGQGPEFLIYFQGTGAADDSGLPNDRFFAVRPEGSVSTLKIQRTERGDSAVYLCASSLRGNPSTDTQYFGPGTRLTVL.

Here the CDR3 DNA reads TGTGCCAGCAGCTTGGTTGGGACAGGGAACAATGAGCAGTTCTTC. This encodes CASSLVGTGNNEQFF. The chain uses TRBV5-6 and TRBJ2-1; 9 bases are shared with TRBD1. The V and J ends lost 0 bases and 5 bases, in that order; junction bases with no gene match: 3. The CDR3 is 15 amino acids. The germline CDR1 and CDR2 sequences are SGHDT and YYEEEE.

The J gene is TRBJ1-6, the V gene TRBV4-1; 10 nucleotides match TRBD1. The V gene end was trimmed by 4 bases and the J gene end by 7 bases; junction bases not matched to a gene: 7. CDR1 is MGHRA and CDR2 is YSYEKL in the germline V gene. The CDR3 is made up of 16 amino acids. The CDR3 loop is CASSPRPGQGNSPLHF. The CDR3 DNA reads TGCGCCAGCAGCCCCCGACCGGGACAGGGGAATTCACCCCTCCACTTT.

The chain carries TRBV7-7 and TRBJ2-1; D gene ambiguous. The V end lost 5 bases, the J end lost 0 bases, and 14 bases lay between the germline ends. Germline V gives CDR1 SSHAT, CDR2 FNYEAQ (reference sequence). This CDR3 has 16 residues. The DNA of the CDR3 is TGTGCCAGCAGCCCTTTTAAAACGGGCTCCTACAATGAGCAGTTCTTC. It translates to CASSPFKTGSYNEQFF.

The gene calls are TRBV28 and TRBJ2-5, with 8 bases lining up with TRBD1. V was clipped by 3 bases and J by 5 bases; unmatched bases: 8. CDR3 size: 15 residues. Per the germline V gene, CDR1 is MDHEN and CDR2 is SYDVKM. CDR3 DNA: TGTGCCAGCAGTTTGCGGGGACAGGCTGCGGAGACCCAGTACTTC. Translation: CASSLRGQAAETQYF. Filled out from reference TRBV28 and TRBJ2-5, the complete variable domain reads DVKVTQSSRYLVKRTGEKVFLECVQDMDHENMFWYRQDPGLGLRLIYFSYDVKMKEKGDIPEGYSVSREKKERFSLILESASTNQTSMYLCASSLRGQAAETQYFGPGTRLLVL.

The chain combines TRBV28 with TRBJ2-7; TRBD2 might be the D (6 bases). Per germline, CDR1 MDHEN and CDR2 SYDVKM. Trimming stripped 6 bases from V and 5 bases from J, with 17 bases between. This CDR3 is built from 14 residues. The CDR3 sequence: CASSPGGEFHEQYF. The CDR3 DNA reads TGTGCCAGCAGCCCTGGCGGGGAGTTCCACGAGCAGTACTTC.

The genes are TRBV5-5 and TRBJ2-3; D perhaps matches TRBD1 (6 bases). Germline loops: CDR1 SGHKS, CDR2 YYEKEE (reference sequence). V gave up 2 bases and J gave up 3 bases, with 10 bases separating them. The CDR3 is made up of 14 amino acids. The CDR3 DNA is TGTGCCAGCAGCTTCGGCCAGGGGACAGATACGCAGTATTTT. Translated: CASSFGQGTDTQYF.

V is TRBV7-8 and J is TRBJ1-5; D is unclear. The V gene lost 5 bases and the J gene lost 3 bases, with 11 bases spanning the gap. Germline CDR1 is SGHVS and CDR2 is FQNEAQ. The CDR3 length is 14 residues. CDR3 DNA: TGTGCCAGCAGCAACGGACTTAACAATCAGCCCCAGCATTTT. Translated, it gives CASSNGLNNQPQHF.

This chain joins TRBV3-1 (or the pseudogene TRBV3-2) and TRBJ1-4, with a weak D call TRBD1 (5 bases). Germline V lookup: CDR1 LGHDT, CDR2 YNNKEL (reference sequence). The CDR3 covers 15 residues. V was clipped by 0 bases and J by 4 bases, with 9 bases between them. The CDR3 DNA sequence: TGTGCCAGCAGCCAAGATGGGGGGGGTAATGAAAAACTGTTTTTT. The encoded protein is CASSQDGGGNEKLFF.

This chain links TRBV7-6 with TRBJ1-2, with 8 bases lining up with TRBD1. The length of the CDR3 is 16 residues. CDR1 SGHVS and CDR2 FNYEAQ come from the germline V gene. V was clipped by 4 bases and J by 1 base; unmatched bases: 8. The CDR3 is CASSSGQGRVNYGYTF. The CDR3 DNA reads as TGTGCCAGCAGCTCCGGACAGGGAAGGGTTAACTATGGCTACACCTTC.

V and J are TRBV19 and TRBJ1-2; TRBD1 aligns across 11 bases. V trimming: 8 bases; J trimming: 9 bases; junction bases outside the gene matches: 11. This CDR3 comprises 14 residues. Germline V CDR1 and CDR2: LNHDA, SQIVND (reference sequence). The CDR3 region has the DNA TGTGCCAGTTGTGGGACAGGGGGTAAGAGGAGCTACACCTTC. This codes for CASCGTGGKRSYTF.